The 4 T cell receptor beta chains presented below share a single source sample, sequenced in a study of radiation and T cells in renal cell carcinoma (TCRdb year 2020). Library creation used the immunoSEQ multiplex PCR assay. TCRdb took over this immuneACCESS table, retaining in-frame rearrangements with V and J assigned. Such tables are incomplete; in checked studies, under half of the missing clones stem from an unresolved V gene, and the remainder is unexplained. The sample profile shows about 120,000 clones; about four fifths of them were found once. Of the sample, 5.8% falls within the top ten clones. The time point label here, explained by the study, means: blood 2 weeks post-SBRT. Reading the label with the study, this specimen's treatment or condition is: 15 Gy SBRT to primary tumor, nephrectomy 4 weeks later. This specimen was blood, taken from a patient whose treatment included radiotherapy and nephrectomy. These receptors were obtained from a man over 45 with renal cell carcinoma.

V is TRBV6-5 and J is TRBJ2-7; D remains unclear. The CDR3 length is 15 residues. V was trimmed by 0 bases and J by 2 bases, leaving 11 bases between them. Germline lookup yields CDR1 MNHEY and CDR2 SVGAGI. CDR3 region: CASSYSPASAYEQYF. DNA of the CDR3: TGTGCCAGCAGTTACTCCCCGGCCTCCGCCTACGAGCAGTACTTC.

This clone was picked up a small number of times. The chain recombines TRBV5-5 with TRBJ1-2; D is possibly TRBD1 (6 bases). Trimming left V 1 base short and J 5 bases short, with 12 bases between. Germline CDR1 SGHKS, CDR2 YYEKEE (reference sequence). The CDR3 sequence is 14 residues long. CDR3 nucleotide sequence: TGTGCCAGCAGCTTGTCAGGGGCAAGGTATGGCTACACCTTC. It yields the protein CASSLSGARYGYTF.

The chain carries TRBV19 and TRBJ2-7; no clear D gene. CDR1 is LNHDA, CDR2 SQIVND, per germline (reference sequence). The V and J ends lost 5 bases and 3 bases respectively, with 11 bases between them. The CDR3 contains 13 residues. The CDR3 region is CASSLTLSYEQYF. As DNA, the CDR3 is TGTGCCAGTAGTTTGACACTGAGCTACGAGCAGTACTTC.

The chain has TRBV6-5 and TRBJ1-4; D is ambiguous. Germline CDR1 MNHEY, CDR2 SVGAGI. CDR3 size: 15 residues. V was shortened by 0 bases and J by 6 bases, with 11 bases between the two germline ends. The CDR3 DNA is TGTGCCAGCAGTTACTCGAGGCAGGTCGATGAAAAACTGTTTTTT. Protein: CASSYSRQVDEKLFF.